This is a list of T cell receptor beta chains from one sample in a study of T cells after posttransplantation cyclophosphamide. Sequencing was performed with immunoSEQ multiplex PCR; in TCRdb, only in-frame clones are kept and a portion is missing. The sample holds fewer than 25,000 clones, roughly 97% seen once. Sequences were obtained from naive CD4+ T cells sorted from PBMCs. These TCRs come from a man in his fifties or sixties in good health, CMV-negative, and a related stem cell transplant donor. Each CDR3 is given with its conserved first and last residue. A D gene is named only where the DNA matches it firmly.

TRBV2 | . | CASSSQAGSELFF
TRBV9 | . | CASSVGPNNEQFF
TRBV18 | . | CASSLGGYSGFLVKNIQYF
TRBV6-1 | TRBD1 | CASSRQGGNEQYF
TRBV6-1 | TRBD1 | CASSVSLTGSGYEQYF
TRBV2 | TRBD1 | CASSDGLAGGDQPQHF
TRBV7-2 | TRBD2 | CASSLVSGGSSLYEQYF
TRBV28 | . | CASSSGALSGNTIYF
TRBV5-1 | . | CASSPGTLNTGELFF
TRBV30 | . | CACEIYYGYTF
TRBV4-3 | . | CASSLDKKETQYF
TRBV19 | . | CASSIWPDTNYEQYF
TRBV7-9 | . | CASSPIFGLTGKETQYF
TRBV5-4 | . | CASSRGGVDAHTGELFF
TRBV7-7 | TRBD2 | CASSLGLAGPDTQYF
TRBV2 | TRBD1 | CASRDTGQSYSPLHF
TRBV4-1 | TRBD1 | CASSQDFRDRGRRTGELFF
TRBV7-9 | TRBD2 | CASRPTSGGYDEQFF
TRBV11-3 | TRBD1 | CASSPGTENTEAFF
TRBV6-5 | TRBD1 | CASTGDRPNTGELFF
TRBV5-1 | . | CAGWKTESGNTEAFF
TRBV30 | TRBD2 | CAWDLGLAVVDTQYF
TRBV4-1 | TRBD1 | CASSLPTGGYNEQFF
TRBV4-2 | TRBD1 | CASSRQGAMNTEAFF
TRBV15 | . | CATSRGSYGYTF
TRBV4-1 | TRBD2 | CASSLPTSGGRNEQFF
TRBV6-6 | TRBD2 | CASSPGTSGNNEQFF
TRBV7-8 | TRBD1 | CASRRDRVETQYF
TRBV11-2 | TRBD2 | CASSMNLAGAYYNEQFF
TRBV21-1 | . | CASSSTSGGRYEQYF
TRBV27 | TRBD2 | CASSLHPLAVTGELFF
TRBV6-5 | . | CASSYSQEWRNIQYF
TRBV28 | . | CASSPPGRETQYF
TRBV19 | TRBD1 | CASSSGTANYGYTF
TRBV7-2 | TRBD1 | CASSRQGGSNQPQHF
TRBV11-2 | TRBD1 | CASSNRDSQETQYF
TRBV12-5 | . | CASGLRGGNSPLHF
TRBV25-1 | . | CASSRGHANYGYTF
TRBV5-1 | TRBD1 | CASSPGTGFTYEQYF
TRBV7-2 | TRBD1 | CASSFRQGSTDTQYF
TRBV29-1 | TRBD2 | CSVELGGYEQYF
TRBV27 | . | CASTWTLNQPQHF
TRBV10-3 | . | CAISEARLAGETQYF
TRBV2 | . | CASSARTAGTEAFF
TRBV4-1 | . | CASSQDRVGVFPYNEQFF
TRBV9 | . | CASSVSGENTEAFF
TRBV9 | TRBD2 | CASSVGIAGRNTDTQYF
TRBV18 | . | CASSPTPSGPLGQYF